What follows is one T cell receptor beta chain and its context. This specimen comes from a study of technical replicates of blood from a few donors. Germline V gene sequence: CDR1 SQVTM, CDR2 ANQGSEA. This CDR3 comprises 13 residues. Trimming took 4 bases from V and 0 from J, leaving 7 bases between them. Sequenced by immunoSEQ multiplex PCR; TCRdb stores in-frame clones only, minus some. The table has around 84,000 clones, about 97% seen once. The source of this sequence is a human donor in good health. The sequencing input was T cells isolated from PBMCs. This rearrangement joins TRBV29-1 to TRBJ2-1; D is undetermined. The CDR3 nucleotides read TGCAGCGTTGTGAGAGTCTCCTACAATGAGCAGTTCTTC. The encoded protein is CSVVRVSYNEQFF.